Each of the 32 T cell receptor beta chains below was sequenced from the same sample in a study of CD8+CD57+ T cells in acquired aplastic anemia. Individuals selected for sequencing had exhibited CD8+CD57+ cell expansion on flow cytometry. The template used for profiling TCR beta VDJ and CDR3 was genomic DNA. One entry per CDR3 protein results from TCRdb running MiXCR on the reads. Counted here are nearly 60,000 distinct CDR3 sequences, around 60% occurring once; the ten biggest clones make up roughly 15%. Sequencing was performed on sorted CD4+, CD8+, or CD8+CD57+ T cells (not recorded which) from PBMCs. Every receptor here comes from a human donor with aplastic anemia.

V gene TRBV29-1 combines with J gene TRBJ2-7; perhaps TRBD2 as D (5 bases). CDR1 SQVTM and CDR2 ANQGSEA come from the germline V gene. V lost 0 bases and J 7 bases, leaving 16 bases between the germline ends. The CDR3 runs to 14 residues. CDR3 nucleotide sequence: TGCAGCGTTGAAGATCGTTGGGGAGACTATGAGCAGTACTTC. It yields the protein CSVEDRWGDYEQYF.

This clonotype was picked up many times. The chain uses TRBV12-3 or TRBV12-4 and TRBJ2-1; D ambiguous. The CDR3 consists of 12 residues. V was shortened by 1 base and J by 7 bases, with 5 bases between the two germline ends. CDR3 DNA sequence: TGTGCCAGCAGTTTAGGGCTAAATGAGCAGTTCTTC. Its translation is CASSLGLNEQFF.

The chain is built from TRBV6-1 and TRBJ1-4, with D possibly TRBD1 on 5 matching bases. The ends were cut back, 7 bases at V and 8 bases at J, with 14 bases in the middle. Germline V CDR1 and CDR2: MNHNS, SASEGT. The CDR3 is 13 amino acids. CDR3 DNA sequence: TGTGCCAGCACTCATTCCAGGGTGGAAAAACTGTTTTTT. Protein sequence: CASTHSRVEKLFF.

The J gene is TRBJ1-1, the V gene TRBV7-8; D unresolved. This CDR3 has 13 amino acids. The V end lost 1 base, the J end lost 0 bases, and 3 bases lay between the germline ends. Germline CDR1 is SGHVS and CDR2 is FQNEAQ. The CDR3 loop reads CASSLELNTEAFF. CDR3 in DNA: TGTGCCAGCAGCTTAGAGTTGAACACTGAAGCTTTCTTT.

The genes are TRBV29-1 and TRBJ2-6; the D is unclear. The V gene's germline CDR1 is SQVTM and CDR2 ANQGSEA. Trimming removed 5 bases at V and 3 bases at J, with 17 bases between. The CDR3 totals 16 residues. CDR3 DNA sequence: TGCAGCGTTTCCGAACACCAAGTAGGTGGGGCCAACGTCCTGACTTTC. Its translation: CSVSEHQVGGANVLTF.

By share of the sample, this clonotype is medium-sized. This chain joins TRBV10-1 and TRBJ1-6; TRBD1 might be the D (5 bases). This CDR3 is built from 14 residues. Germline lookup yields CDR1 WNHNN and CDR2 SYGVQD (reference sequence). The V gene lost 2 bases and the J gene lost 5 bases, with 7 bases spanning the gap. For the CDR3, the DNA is TGCGCCAGCAGTGAGGGGACTGATAATTCACCCCTCCACTTT. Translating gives CASSEGTDNSPLHF.

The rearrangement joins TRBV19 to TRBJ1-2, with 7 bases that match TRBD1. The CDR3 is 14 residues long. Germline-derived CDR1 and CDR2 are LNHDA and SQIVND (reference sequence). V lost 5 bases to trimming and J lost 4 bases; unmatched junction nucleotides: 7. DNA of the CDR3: TGTGCCAGTAGTCCCCCTGGGACAGTCTATGGCTACACCTTC. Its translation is CASSPPGTVYGYTF.

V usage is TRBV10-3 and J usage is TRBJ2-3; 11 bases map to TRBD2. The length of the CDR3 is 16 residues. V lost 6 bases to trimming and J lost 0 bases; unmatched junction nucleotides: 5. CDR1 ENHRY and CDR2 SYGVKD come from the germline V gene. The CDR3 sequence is CAISISGRGSTDTQYF. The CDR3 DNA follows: TGTGCCATCAGCATTAGCGGGAGGGGTAGCACAGATACGCAGTATTTT.

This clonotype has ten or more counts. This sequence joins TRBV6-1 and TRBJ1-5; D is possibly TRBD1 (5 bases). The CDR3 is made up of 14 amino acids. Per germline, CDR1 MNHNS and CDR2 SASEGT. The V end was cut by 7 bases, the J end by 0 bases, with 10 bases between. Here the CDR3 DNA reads TGTGCCAGCATCCGTGACAGTAGCAATCAGCCCCAGCATTTT. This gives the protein CASIRDSSNQPQHF.

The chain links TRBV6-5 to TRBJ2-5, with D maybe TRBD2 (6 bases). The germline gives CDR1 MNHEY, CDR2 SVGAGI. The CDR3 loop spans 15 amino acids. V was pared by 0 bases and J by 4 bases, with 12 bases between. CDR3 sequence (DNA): TGTGCCAGCAGTTACTCGAATCTAGCGAGAGAGACCCAGTACTTC. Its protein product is CASSYSNLARETQYF.

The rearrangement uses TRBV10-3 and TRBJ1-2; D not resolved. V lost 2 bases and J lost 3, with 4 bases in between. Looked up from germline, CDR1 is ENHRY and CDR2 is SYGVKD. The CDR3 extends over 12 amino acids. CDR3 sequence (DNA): TGTGCCATCAGTGAGGGGCACTATGGCTACACCTTC. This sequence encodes CAISEGHYGYTF.

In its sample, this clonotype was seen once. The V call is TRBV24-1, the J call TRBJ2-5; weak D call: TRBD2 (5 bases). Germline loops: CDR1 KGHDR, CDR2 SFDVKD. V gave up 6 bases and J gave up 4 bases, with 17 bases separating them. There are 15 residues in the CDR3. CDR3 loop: CATSPEPGRGETQYF. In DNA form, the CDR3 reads TGTGCCACCAGTCCTGAGCCGGGCCGGGGAGAGACCCAGTACTTC.

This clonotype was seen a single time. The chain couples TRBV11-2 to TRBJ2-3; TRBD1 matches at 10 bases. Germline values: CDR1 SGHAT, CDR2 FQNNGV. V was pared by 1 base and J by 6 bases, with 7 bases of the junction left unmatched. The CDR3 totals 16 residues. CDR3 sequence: CASSLGSTGGVDTQYF. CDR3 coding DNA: TGTGCCAGCAGCTTAGGATCGACAGGGGGCGTGGATACGCAGTATTTT.

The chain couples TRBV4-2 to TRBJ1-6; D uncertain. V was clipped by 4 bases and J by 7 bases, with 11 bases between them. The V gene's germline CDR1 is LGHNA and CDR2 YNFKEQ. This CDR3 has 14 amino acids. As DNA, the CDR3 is TGTGCCAGCAGCCTCTCTTCAATCAATTCACCCCTCCACTTT. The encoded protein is CASSLSSINSPLHF.

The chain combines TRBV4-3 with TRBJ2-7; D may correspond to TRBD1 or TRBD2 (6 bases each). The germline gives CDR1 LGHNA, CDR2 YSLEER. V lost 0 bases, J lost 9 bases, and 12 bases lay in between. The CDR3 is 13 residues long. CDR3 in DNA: TGCGCCAGCAGCCAAGATCCGGGGGCGGCGCAGTACTTC. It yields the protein CASSQDPGAAQYF.

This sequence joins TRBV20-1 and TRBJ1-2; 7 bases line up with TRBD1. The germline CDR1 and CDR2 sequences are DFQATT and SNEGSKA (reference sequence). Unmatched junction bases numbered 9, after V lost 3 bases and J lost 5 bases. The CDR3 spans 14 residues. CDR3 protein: CSASYRGYTYGYTF. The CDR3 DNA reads TGCAGTGCTAGTTACAGGGGATACACGTATGGCTACACCTTC.

The CDR3, as DNA: TGCAGTGCTGGGGACGCCTACAATCAGCCCCAGCATTTT. Translating gives CSAGDAYNQPQHF. The chain combines TRBV20-1 with TRBJ1-5, with D perhaps matching TRBD1 (5 bases). The CDR3 loop spans 13 amino acids. With 5 bases removed from V and 3 bases from J, the gap between germline ends came to 11 bases. Germline CDR1 and CDR2: DFQATT and SNEGSKA (reference sequence).

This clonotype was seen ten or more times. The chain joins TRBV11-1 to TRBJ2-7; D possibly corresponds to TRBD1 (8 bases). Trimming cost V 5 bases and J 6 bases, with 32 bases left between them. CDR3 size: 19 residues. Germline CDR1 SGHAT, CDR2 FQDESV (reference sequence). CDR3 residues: CASSVGGGQELGGTAEQYF. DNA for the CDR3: TGTGCCAGCAGCGTAGGGGGGGGACAGGAGCTAGGGGGGACCGCCGAGCAGTACTTC.

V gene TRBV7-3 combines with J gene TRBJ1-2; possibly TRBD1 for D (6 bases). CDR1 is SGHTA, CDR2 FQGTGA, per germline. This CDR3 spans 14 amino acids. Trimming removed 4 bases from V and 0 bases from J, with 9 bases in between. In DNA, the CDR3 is TGTGCCAGCAGCTCAGACAGGACTAACTATGGCTACACCTTC. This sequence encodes CASSSDRTNYGYTF.

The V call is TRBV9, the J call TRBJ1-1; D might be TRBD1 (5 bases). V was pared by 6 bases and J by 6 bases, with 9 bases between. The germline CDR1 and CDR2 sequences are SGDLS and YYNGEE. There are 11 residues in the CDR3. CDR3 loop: CASTQGAEAFF. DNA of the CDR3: TGTGCCAGCACCCAGGGCGCTGAAGCTTTCTTT.

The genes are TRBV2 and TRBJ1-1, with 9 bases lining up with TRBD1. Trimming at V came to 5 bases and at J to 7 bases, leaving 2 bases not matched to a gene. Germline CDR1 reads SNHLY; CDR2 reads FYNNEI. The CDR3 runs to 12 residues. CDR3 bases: TGTGCCAGCAGTTGGGGACAGGGTGAAGCTTTCTTT. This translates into CASSWGQGEAFF.

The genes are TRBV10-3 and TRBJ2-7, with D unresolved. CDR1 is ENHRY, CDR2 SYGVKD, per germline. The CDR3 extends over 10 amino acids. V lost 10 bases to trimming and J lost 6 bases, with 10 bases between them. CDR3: CASTPVEQYF. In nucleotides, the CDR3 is TGTGCCAGCACCCCGGTCGAGCAGTACTTC.

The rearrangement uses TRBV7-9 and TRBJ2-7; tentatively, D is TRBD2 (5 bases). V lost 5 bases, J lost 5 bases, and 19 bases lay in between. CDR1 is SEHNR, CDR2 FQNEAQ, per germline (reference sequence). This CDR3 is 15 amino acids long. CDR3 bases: TGTGCCAGCAGCCCCAGACGGGGTTTTGACCACGAGCAGTACTTC. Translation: CASSPRRGFDHEQYF.

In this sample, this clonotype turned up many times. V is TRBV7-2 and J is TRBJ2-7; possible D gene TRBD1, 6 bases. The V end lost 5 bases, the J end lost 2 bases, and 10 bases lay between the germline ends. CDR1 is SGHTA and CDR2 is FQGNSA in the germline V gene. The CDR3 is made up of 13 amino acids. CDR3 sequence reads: CASSPTGPYEQYF. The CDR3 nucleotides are TGTGCCAGCAGCCCCACAGGGCCCTACGAGCAGTACTTC.

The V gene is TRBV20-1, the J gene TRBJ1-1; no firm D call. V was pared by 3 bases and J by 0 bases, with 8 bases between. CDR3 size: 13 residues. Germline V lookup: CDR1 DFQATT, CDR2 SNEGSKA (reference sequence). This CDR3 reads CSARAQMNTEAFF. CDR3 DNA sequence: TGCAGTGCTAGGGCACAGATGAACACTGAAGCTTTCTTT.

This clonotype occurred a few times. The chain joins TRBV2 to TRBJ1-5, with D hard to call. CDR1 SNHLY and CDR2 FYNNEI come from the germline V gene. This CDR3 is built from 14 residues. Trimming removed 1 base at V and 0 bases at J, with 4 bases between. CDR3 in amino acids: CASSEVNSNQPQHF. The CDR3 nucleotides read TGTGCCAGCAGTGAAGTGAATAGCAATCAGCCCCAGCATTTT. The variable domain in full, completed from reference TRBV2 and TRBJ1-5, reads EPEVTQTPSHQVTQMGQEVILRCVPISNHLYFYWYRQILGQKVEFLVSFYNNEISEKSEIFDDQFSVERPDGSNFTLKIRSTKLEDSAMYFCASSEVNSNQPQHFGDGTRLSIL.

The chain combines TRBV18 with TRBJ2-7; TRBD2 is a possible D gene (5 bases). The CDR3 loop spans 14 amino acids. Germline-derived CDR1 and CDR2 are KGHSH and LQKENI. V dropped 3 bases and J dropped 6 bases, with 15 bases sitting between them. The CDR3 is CASSPVQDAGEQYF. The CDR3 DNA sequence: TGTGCCAGCTCACCCGTCCAAGATGCGGGCGAGCAGTACTTC.

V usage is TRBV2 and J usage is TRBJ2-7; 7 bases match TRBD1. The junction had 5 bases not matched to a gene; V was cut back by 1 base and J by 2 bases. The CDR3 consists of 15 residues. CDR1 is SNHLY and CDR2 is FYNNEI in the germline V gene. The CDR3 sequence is CASSEGQGRTYEQYF. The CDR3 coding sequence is TGTGCCAGCAGTGAAGGACAGGGTAGGACCTACGAGCAGTACTTC.

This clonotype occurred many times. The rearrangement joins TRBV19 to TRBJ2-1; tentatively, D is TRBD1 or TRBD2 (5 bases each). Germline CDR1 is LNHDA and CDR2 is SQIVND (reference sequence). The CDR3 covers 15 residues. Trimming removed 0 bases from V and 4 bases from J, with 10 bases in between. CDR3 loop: CASSIDLGDYNEQFF. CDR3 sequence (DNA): TGTGCCAGTAGTATAGATCTGGGGGATTACAATGAGCAGTTCTTC.

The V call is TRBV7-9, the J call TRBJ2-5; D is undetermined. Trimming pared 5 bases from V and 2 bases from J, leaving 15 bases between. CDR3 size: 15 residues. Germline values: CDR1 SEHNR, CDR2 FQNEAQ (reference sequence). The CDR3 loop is CASSPTGLRQETQYF. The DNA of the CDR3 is TGTGCCAGCAGCCCGACTGGGTTGAGGCAAGAGACCCAGTACTTC.

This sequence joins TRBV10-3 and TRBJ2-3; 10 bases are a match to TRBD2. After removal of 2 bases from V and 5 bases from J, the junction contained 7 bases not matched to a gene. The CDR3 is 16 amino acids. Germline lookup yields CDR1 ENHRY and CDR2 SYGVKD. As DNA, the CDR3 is TGTGCCATCAGTGAGACTAGCGGGACCTTCAGAGATACGCAGTATTTT. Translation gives CAISETSGTFRDTQYF.

In DNA, the CDR3 is TGTGCCAGCAGCTCCCGGACAGGGACTTACGAGCAGTACTTC. This translates into CASSSRTGTYEQYF. The chain carries TRBV7-8 and TRBJ2-7; 8 bases match TRBD1. Trimming cost V 4 bases and J 4 bases; bases outside gene matches: 6. This CDR3 contains 14 residues. Looked up from germline, CDR1 is SGHVS and CDR2 is FQNEAQ.